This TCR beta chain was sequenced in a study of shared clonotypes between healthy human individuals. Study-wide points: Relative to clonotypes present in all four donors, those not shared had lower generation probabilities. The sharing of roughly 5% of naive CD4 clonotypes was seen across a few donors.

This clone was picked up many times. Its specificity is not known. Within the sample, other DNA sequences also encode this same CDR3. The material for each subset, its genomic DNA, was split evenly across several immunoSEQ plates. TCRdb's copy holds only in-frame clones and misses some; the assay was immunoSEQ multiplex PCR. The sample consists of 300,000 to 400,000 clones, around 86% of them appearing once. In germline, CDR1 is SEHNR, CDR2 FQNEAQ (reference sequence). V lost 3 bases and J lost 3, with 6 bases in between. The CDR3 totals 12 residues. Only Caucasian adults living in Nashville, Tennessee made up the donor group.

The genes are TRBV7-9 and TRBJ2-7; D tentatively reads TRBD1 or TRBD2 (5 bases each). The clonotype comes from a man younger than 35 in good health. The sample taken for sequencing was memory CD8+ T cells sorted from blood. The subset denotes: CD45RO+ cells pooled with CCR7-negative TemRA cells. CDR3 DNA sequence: TGTGCCAGCAGCTTGGGGGTCTACGAGCAGTACTTC. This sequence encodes CASSLGVYEQYF.